Listed here are 29 T cell receptor beta chains from one sample, sequenced in a study of blood T cell repertoires in COVID-19 (dated by TCRdb to 2018 to 2020). Receptors were amplified or captured by the immunoSEQ multiplex PCR assay. In its TCRdb copy, this immuneACCESS table keeps in-frame sequences only and misses some clones. Where compared with another copy, unresolved V genes explain less than half of these, and the others have no known cause. This sample lists 80,000 to 90,000 clones; around 83% were detected once. Jointly, the top ten make up about 2% of the sample. Sequencing was carried out using peripheral blood. The source is a woman in her 70s with acute or convalescent COVID-19.

DNA for the CDR3: TGTGCCAGTAGTACCTTGACAGGGTACTATGGCTACACCTTC. Amino acid sequence: CASSTLTGYYGYTF. V and J are TRBV19 and TRBJ1-2; 7 bases align to TRBD1. Germline V lookup: CDR1 LNHDA, CDR2 SQIVND (reference sequence). Trimming took 4 bases from V and 3 from J; bases not matched to a gene: 5. CDR3 size: 14 residues.

V gene TRBV6-6 combines with J gene TRBJ1-1; TRBD1 aligns across 10 bases. This CDR3 has 13 amino acids. V lost 8 bases, J lost 1 base, and 1 base stayed unmatched. Per the germline V gene, CDR1 is MNHNY and CDR2 is SVGAGI (reference sequence). CDR3 DNA sequence: TGTGCCAGCGGACAGGGGGGGAACACTGAAGCTTTCTTT. Encoded protein: CASGQGGNTEAFF.

Here the CDR3 reads CASSLGAGSYEQYF. DNA for the CDR3: TGTGCCAGCAGCTTAGGGGCCGGCTCCTACGAGCAGTACTTC. V usage is TRBV7-8 and J usage is TRBJ2-7; no reliable D call. The germline V gene has CDR1 SGHVS and CDR2 FQNEAQ. The ends were cut back, 1 base at V and 0 bases at J, with 7 bases in the middle. The CDR3 runs 14 residues.

The chain has TRBV2 and TRBJ2-7; D possibly corresponds to TRBD1 (5 bases). Germline lookup yields CDR1 SNHLY and CDR2 FYNNEI. CDR3 length: 14 amino acids. Trimming stripped 7 bases from V and 2 bases from J, with 15 bases between. CDR3 region: CASTRLQGPYEQYF. Written as DNA, the CDR3 is TGTGCCAGCACCAGACTCCAGGGCCCCTACGAGCAGTACTTC.

V and J are TRBV30 and TRBJ2-6; a possible D gene is TRBD1 (6 bases). V dropped 3 bases and J dropped 4 bases, with 13 bases sitting between them. The CDR3 runs to 15 residues. CDR1 and CDR2 from the germline V gene are GTSNPN and SVGIG (reference sequence). The CDR3 protein is CAWSLQGAGANVLTF. The CDR3 DNA is TGTGCCTGGAGCTTACAGGGAGCCGGGGCCAACGTCCTGACTTTC.

The chain recombines TRBV27 with TRBJ1-4; D perhaps matches TRBD1 (6 bases). Germline CDR1 is MNHEY and CDR2 is SMNVEV (reference sequence). The CDR3 runs 16 residues. The V end was cut by 0 bases, the J end by 6 bases, with 14 bases between. The CDR3 loop is CASSLSAGDLDEKLFF. CDR3 coding DNA: TGTGCCAGCAGTTTATCTGCAGGGGACCTCGATGAAAAACTGTTTTTT.

The chain uses TRBV9 and TRBJ2-3, with TRBD2 matching over 7 bases. CDR3 size: 15 residues. Germline V gene data show CDR1 as SGDLS and CDR2 as YYNGEE. The V segment lost 5 bases and the J segment 3 bases; nucleotides outside the gene matches: 9. The CDR3 protein is CASSRLSGVTDTQYF. DNA for the CDR3: TGTGCCAGCAGTCGACTAAGCGGGGTGACAGATACGCAGTATTTT.

The rearrangement links TRBV6-5 to TRBJ1-5; D call uncertain. The ends were cut back, 6 bases at V and 8 bases at J, with 11 bases in the middle. The CDR3 consists of 12 residues. CDR1 is MNHEY, CDR2 SVGAGI, per germline. The CDR3 protein is CASSSGWEPQHF. The CDR3 DNA reads TGTGCCAGCAGCTCCGGGTGGGAGCCCCAGCATTTT.

The genes are TRBV2 and TRBJ1-1, with 7 bases aligning to TRBD1. Germline CDR1 SNHLY, CDR2 FYNNEI. This CDR3 comprises 13 residues. The V and J ends lost 8 bases and 4 bases, in that order; junction bases with no gene match: 7. CDR3 sequence (DNA): TGTGCCAGCGGGACAGACCCGCTCACTGAAGCTTTCTTT. It codes for CASGTDPLTEAFF.

The chain joins TRBV30 to TRBJ2-7, with TRBD1 as a possible D gene (6 bases). Looked up from germline, CDR1 is GTSNPN and CDR2 is SVGIG (reference sequence). V was trimmed by 1 base and J by 3 bases, leaving 7 bases between them. CDR3 length: 12 residues. DNA for the CDR3: TGTGCCTGGAGTGCACAGGGCTACGAGCAGTACTTC. It specifies CAWSAQGYEQYF.

This clone was recorded once. The V and J genes are TRBV5-1 and TRBJ1-3; the D gene is possibly TRBD1 (6 bases). Trimming left V 5 bases short and J 3 bases short, with 12 bases between. From germline, CDR1 is SGHRS and CDR2 YFSETQ. This CDR3 region has 14 residues. The CDR3 spells CASSWQGIGNTIYF. DNA of the CDR3: TGCGCCAGCAGTTGGCAGGGGATTGGAAACACCATATATTTT.

The CDR3 protein is CASRGTEQETQYF. DNA of the CDR3: TGTGCCAGCAGGGGGACAGAGCAAGAGACCCAGTACTTC. The chain has TRBV7-9 and TRBJ2-5; TRBD1 matches at 7 bases. Germline V gene lookup returns CDR1 SEHNR and CDR2 FQNEAQ (reference sequence). Trimming at V came to 6 bases and at J to 2 bases, leaving 3 bases not matched to a gene. CDR3 length: 13 amino acids.

This clone was counted between two and nine times. The chain employs TRBV4-1 and TRBJ1-4, with D maybe TRBD1 (5 bases). V was cut by 5 bases and J by 8 bases, with 15 bases left in between. This CDR3 has 14 amino acids. CDR1 is MGHRA and CDR2 is YSYEKL in the germline V gene. DNA of the CDR3: TGCGCCAGCAGCTCGGGTACGGCAGGGGAAAAACTGTTTTTT. Translation: CASSSGTAGEKLFF.

This sequence joins TRBV6-5 and TRBJ1-4; 8 bases are shared with TRBD1. The CDR3 loop spans 15 amino acids. Germline trimming cut 0 bases from V and 7 bases from J; bases unmatched to any gene: 4. Per the germline V gene, CDR1 is MNHEY and CDR2 is SVGAGI. CDR3 residues: CASSYSTGASEKLFF. The CDR3 DNA reads as TGTGCCAGCAGTTACTCGACAGGGGCAAGTGAAAAACTGTTTTTT.

V usage is TRBV5-6 and J usage is TRBJ1-2; a possible D gene is TRBD1 (6 bases). The CDR3 loop spans 16 amino acids. The V gene's germline CDR1 is SGHDT and CDR2 YYEEEE. Trimming took 0 bases from V and 5 from J, leaving 17 bases between them. The CDR3 DNA is TGTGCCAGCAGCTTGGCGGGGACATCCGAGGGGTATGGCTACACCTTC. Encoded protein: CASSLAGTSEGYGYTF.

Worth noting for this clone: At one end, the junction sequence differs from germline, possibly due to a read error. The chain is built from TRBV7-7 and TRBJ1-1; D call uncertain. CDR1 and CDR2 from the germline V gene are SSHAT and FNYEAQ (reference sequence). The CDR3 totals 13 residues. This chain's CDR3 is CASSFQVNTEAFF. The CDR3 DNA reads as TGTGCTAGCAGCTTCCAGGTGAACACTGAAGCTTTCTTT.

The chain employs TRBV30 and TRBJ2-1; 7 bases fit TRBD2. Per the germline V gene, CDR1 is GTSNPN and CDR2 is SVGIG (reference sequence). Trimming removed 2 bases from V and 8 bases from J; junction bases left unmatched: 6. The CDR3 consists of 13 residues. The CDR3 sequence: CAWSPLGGYEQFF. For the CDR3, the DNA is TGTGCCTGGAGTCCCCTGGGGGGGTATGAGCAGTTCTTC.

This clone was observed a handful of times. This chain links TRBV6-5 with TRBJ1-2; no clear D. Germline V gives CDR1 MNHEY, CDR2 SVGAGI. The V gene lost 0 bases and the J gene lost 7 bases, with 6 bases spanning the gap. There are 12 residues in the CDR3. The CDR3 nucleotides read TGTGCCAGCAGTTACTCGAACGGTGGCTACACCTTC. Amino acids: CASSYSNGGYTF.

The chain employs TRBV2 and TRBJ2-2; 7 bases map to TRBD2. The CDR3 spans 12 residues. Unmatched junction bases numbered 1, after V lost 6 bases and J lost 6 bases. Looked up from germline, CDR1 is SNHLY and CDR2 is FYNNEI. CDR3 in DNA: TGTGCCAGCAGGGCGGGGGCCGGGGAGCTGTTTTTT. It specifies CASRAGAGELFF.

This chain joins TRBV18 and TRBJ1-1; D is unclear. CDR1 and CDR2 (germline): KGHSH, LQKENI. Trimming removed 4 bases from V and 1 base from J, with 10 bases in between. The CDR3 loop spans 14 amino acids. CDR3 DNA: TGTGCCAGCTCACTGGTTACCGGGAACACTGAAGCTTTCTTT. Its translation is CASSLVTGNTEAFF. The variable domain in full, with the rest retrieved from reference TRBV18 and TRBJ1-1, is NAGVMQNPRHLVRRRGQEARLRCSPMKGHSHVYWYRQLPEEGLKFMVYLQKENIIDESGMPKERFSAEFPKEGPSILRIQQVVRGDSAAYFCASSLVTGNTEAFFGQGTRLTVV.

The genes are TRBV28 and TRBJ1-4, with no clear D. Looked up from germline, CDR1 is MDHEN and CDR2 is SYDVKM. This CDR3 contains 15 residues. Trimming removed 7 bases from V and 0 bases from J, with 12 bases in between. The chain's CDR3 is CASTSVLATNEKLFF. The CDR3 DNA sequence: TGTGCCAGCACGTCGGTCCTTGCAACTAATGAAAAACTGTTTTTT.

The gene calls are TRBV30 and TRBJ1-1; 7 bases match TRBD1. CDR1 is GTSNPN, CDR2 SVGIG, per germline (reference sequence). The CDR3 is 15 residues long. J gave up 1 base and V 2 bases, and 7 bases lay outside the gene matches. The CDR3 region has the DNA TGTGCCTGGAGTTACCGGGACAGTACGAACACTGAAGCTTTCTTT. Translating gives CAWSYRDSTNTEAFF.

Worth noting for this clone: A junction end diverges from the germline sequence, so it may reflect a read error. The chain's CDR3 is CASSIAPTSGPGELFF. As DNA, the CDR3 is TGTGCCAGCAGTATAGCCCCGACTAGCGGCCCCGGGGAGCTGTTTTTT. V usage is TRBV19 and J usage is TRBJ2-2; 9 bases are shared with TRBD2. Germline V gene data show CDR1 as LNHDA and CDR2 as SQIVND (reference sequence). The CDR3 loop spans 16 amino acids.

V usage is TRBV28 and J usage is TRBJ1-3; the D is unclear. The V and J ends lost 5 bases and 0 bases respectively, with 11 bases between them. The V gene's germline CDR1 is MDHEN and CDR2 SYDVKM. This CDR3 comprises 15 residues. The CDR3 DNA is TGTGCCAGCAGTCCAAACCTATACTCTGGAAACACCATATATTTT. It codes for CASSPNLYSGNTIYF.

The genes are TRBV3-1 (or the pseudogene TRBV3-2) and TRBJ1-6, with unresolved D. The CDR3 has 15 amino acids. V dropped 0 bases and J dropped 7 bases, with 10 bases sitting between them. Germline lookup yields CDR1 LGHDT and CDR2 YNNKEL (reference sequence). The CDR3 loop is CASSQDLSSNSPLHF. In DNA, the CDR3 is TGTGCCAGCAGCCAAGATTTGAGTTCCAATTCACCCCTCCACTTT.

J is TRBJ1-5 and V is TRBV10-3; D unresolved. Between the trimmed V and J ends, which lost 10 bases and 5 bases, there was a span of 9 bases. Germline V gives CDR1 ENHRY, CDR2 SYGVKD. The CDR3 spans 11 residues. CDR3 nucleotide sequence: TGTGCCACCGGGGAGGATCAGCCCCAGCATTTT. Translation: CATGEDQPQHF.

The CDR3 nucleotides read TGTGCCAGCAGCTTGCGGGGGTCCAATCAGCCCCAGCATTTT. Protein product: CASSLRGSNQPQHF. This sequence joins TRBV5-5 and TRBJ1-5; D is possibly TRBD1 (5 bases). Germline values: CDR1 SGHKS, CDR2 YYEKEE (reference sequence). The CDR3 has 14 residues. The V end was cut by 1 base, the J end by 3 bases, with 8 bases between.

The chain uses TRBV2 and TRBJ2-1, with TRBD2 matching 13 bases. Germline V gene lookup returns CDR1 SNHLY and CDR2 FYNNEI. J was trimmed by 7 bases and V by 6 bases; bases with no gene match: 6. The CDR3 consists of 15 residues. CDR3 sequence: CASRLLAGGPNEQFF. Written as DNA, the CDR3 is TGTGCCAGCAGACTACTAGCGGGGGGGCCGAATGAGCAGTTCTTC.

J is TRBJ2-2 and V is TRBV5-4; TRBD2 matches 7 bases. Trimming cost V 6 bases and J 4 bases; bases outside gene matches: 9. The germline V gene has CDR1 SGHNT and CDR2 YYREEE (reference sequence). The CDR3 covers 15 residues. The CDR3 loop is CASKKARGVTGELFF. In DNA form, the CDR3 reads TGTGCCAGCAAAAAGGCCCGGGGGGTCACCGGGGAGCTGTTTTTT.